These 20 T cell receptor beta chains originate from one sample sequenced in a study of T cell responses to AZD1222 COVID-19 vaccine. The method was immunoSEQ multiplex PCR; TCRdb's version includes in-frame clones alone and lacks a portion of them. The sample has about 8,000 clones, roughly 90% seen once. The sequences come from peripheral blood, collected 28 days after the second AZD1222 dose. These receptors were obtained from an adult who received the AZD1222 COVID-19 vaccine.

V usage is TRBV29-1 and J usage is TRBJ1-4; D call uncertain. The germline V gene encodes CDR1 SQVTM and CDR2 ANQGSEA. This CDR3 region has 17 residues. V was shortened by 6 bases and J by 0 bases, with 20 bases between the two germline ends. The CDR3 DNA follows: TGCAGCGTCAAGTTGCTCGGGAAACTCTCAACTAATGAAAAACTGTTTTTT. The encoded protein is CSVKLLGKLSTNEKLFF.

CDR3 DNA sequence: TGTGCCTGGAGAGTCTTCACCGGGGAGCTGTTTTTT. Translation: CAWRVFTGELFF. The chain carries TRBV30 and TRBJ2-2, with D unclear. The V and J ends lost 3 bases and 4 bases respectively, with 6 bases between them. Germline V gives CDR1 GTSNPN, CDR2 SVGIG (reference sequence). The CDR3 is 12 amino acids.

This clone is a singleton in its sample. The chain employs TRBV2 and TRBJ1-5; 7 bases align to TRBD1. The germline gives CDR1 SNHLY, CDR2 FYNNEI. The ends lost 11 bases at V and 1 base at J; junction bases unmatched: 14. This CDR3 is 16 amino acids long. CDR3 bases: TGTGCCTCAGCAGCCAGGGGGGGGTTAAGCAATCAGCCCCAGCATTTT. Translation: CASAARGGLSNQPQHF.

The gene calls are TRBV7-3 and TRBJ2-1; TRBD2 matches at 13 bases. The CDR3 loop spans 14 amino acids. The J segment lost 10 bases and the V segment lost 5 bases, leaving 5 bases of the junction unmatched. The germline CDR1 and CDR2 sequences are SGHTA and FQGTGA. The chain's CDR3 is CASSPPGLAGEQFF. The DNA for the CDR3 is TGTGCCAGCAGCCCTCCGGGACTAGCGGGGGAGCAGTTCTTC.

CDR3 in amino acids: CASRPVGQENYGYTF. CDR3 nucleotide sequence: TGTGCCAGCAGGCCAGTGGGACAGGAGAACTATGGCTACACCTTC. The V gene is TRBV28, the J gene TRBJ1-2; 8 bases line up with TRBD1. This CDR3 has 15 amino acids. V lost 6 bases, J lost 2 bases, and 8 bases stayed unmatched. Germline values: CDR1 MDHEN, CDR2 SYDVKM.

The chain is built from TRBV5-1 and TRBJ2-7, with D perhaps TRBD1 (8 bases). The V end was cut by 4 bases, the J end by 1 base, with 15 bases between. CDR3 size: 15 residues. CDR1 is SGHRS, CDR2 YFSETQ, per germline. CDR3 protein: CASSLVQGGSYEQYF. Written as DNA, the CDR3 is TGCGCCAGCAGCCTGGTACAGGGGGGGTCCTACGAGCAGTACTTC.

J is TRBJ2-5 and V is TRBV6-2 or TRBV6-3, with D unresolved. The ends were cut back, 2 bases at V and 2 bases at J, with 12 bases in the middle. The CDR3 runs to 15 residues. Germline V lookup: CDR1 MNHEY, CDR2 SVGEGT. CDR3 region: CASSYVSSRQETQYF. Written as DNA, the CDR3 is TGTGCCAGCAGTTACGTAAGCTCGAGGCAAGAGACCCAGTACTTC.

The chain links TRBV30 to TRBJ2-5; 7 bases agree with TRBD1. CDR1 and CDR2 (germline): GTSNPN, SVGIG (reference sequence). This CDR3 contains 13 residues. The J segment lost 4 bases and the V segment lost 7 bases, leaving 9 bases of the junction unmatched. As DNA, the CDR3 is TGTGCCTCTGCGAGACAGGGTGGAGAGACCCAGTACTTC. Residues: CASARQGGETQYF.

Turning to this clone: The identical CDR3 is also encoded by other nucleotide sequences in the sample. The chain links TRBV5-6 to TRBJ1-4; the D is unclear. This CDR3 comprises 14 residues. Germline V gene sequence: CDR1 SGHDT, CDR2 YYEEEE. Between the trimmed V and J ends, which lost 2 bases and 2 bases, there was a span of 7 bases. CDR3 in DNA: TGTGCCAGCAGCTTAATTGCCACTAATGAAAAACTGTTTTTT. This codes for CASSLIATNEKLFF.

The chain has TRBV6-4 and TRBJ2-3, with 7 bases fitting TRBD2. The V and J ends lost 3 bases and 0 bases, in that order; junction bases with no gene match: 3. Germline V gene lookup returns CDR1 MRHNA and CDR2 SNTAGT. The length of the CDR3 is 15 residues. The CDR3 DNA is TGTGCCAGCAGTGAGGTTAGCGGGAGCACAGATACGCAGTATTTT. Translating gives CASSEVSGSTDTQYF.

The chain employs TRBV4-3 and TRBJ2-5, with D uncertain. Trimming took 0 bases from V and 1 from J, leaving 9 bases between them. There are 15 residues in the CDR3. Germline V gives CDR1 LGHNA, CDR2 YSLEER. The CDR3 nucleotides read TGCGCCAGCAGCCAAGATGTGACGGTCCAAGAGACCCAGTACTTC. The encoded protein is CASSQDVTVQETQYF.

The CDR3 loop is CASSQDSLAGREQYF. For the CDR3, the DNA is TGCGCCAGCAGCCAAGACTCCCTAGCGGGGCGTGAGCAGTACTTC. The V and J genes are TRBV4-3 and TRBJ2-7, with 9 bases fitting TRBD2. Germline CDR1 LGHNA, CDR2 YSLEER. This CDR3 is built from 15 residues. V lost 0 bases, J lost 7 bases, and 7 bases stayed unmatched.

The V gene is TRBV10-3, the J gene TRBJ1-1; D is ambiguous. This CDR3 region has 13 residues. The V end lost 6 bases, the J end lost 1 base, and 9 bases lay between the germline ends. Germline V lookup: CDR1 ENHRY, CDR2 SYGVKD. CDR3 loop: CAISPEPNTEAFF. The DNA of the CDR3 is TGTGCCATCAGCCCCGAGCCGAACACTGAAGCTTTCTTT.

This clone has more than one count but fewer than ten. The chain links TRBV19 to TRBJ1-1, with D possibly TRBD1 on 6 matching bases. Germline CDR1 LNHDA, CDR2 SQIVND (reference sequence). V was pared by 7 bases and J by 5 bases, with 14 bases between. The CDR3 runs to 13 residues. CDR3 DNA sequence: TGTGCCAGTACTGCAACAGGGTCAACTGAAGCTTTCTTT. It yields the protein CASTATGSTEAFF.

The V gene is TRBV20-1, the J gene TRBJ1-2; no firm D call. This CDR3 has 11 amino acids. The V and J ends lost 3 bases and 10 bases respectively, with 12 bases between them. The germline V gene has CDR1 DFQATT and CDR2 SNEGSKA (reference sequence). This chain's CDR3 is CSASSSVIYTF. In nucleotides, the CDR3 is TGCAGTGCTAGTTCTTCCGTGATCTACACCTTC.

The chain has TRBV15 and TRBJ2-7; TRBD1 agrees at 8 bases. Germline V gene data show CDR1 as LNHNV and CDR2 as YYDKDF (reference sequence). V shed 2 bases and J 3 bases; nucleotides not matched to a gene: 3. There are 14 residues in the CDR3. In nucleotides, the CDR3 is TGTGCCACCAGCAGACCGGACAGGGACTACGAGCAGTACTTC. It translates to CATSRPDRDYEQYF.

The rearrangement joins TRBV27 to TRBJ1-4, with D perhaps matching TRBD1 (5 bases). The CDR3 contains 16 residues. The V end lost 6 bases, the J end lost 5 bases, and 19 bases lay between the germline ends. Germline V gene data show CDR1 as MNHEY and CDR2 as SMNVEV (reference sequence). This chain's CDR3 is CASSRGGAAANEKLFF. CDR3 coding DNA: TGTGCCAGCAGCCGCGGCGGGGCCGCCGCAAATGAAAAACTGTTTTTT. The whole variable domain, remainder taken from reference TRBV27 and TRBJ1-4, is EAQVTQNPRYLITVTGKKLTVTCSQNMNHEYMSWYRQDPGLGLRQIYYSMNVEVTDKGDVPEGYKVSRKEKRNFPLILESPSPNQTSLYFCASSRGGAAANEKLFFGSGTQLSVL.

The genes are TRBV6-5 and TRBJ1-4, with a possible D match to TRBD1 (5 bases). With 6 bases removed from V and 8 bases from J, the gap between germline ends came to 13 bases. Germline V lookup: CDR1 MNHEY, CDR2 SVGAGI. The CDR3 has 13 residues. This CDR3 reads CASSRDLKEKLFF. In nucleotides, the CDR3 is TGTGCCAGCAGCCGGGACCTGAAAGAAAAACTGTTTTTT.

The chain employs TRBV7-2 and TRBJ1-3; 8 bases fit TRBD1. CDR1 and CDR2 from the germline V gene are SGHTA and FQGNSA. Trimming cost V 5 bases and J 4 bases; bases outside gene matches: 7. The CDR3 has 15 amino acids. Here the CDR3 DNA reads TGTGCCAGCAGCCCCCAGACAGGGGCCGGAAACACCATATATTTT. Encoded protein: CASSPQTGAGNTIYF.

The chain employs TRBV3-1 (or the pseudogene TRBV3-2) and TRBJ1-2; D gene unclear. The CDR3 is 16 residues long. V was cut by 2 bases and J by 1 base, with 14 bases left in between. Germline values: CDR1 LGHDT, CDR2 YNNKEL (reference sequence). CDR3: CASSQPPPTDNYGYTF. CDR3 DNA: TGTGCCAGCAGCCAACCTCCTCCGACTGATAACTATGGCTACACCTTC.